This T cell receptor (beta chain) came from a study of blood T cell repertoires in COVID-19. At the level of the study: Donors in the United States, Italy and Spain gave samples during acute or convalescent COVID-19. PBMCs, B-cell-depleted T cells, or T cells were the source of the cDNA or gDNA that made up the material.

This CDR3 has 14 residues. The J segment lost 6 bases and the V segment lost 1 base, leaving 5 bases of the junction unmatched. The germline CDR1 and CDR2 sequences are LGHNA and YNFKEQ. Methods used by the authors: For nucleated cells, counts were estimated from reference gene primer amplification. The table came from immunoSEQ multiplex PCR; TCRdb's copy has only in-frame clones and leaves some out. Clone size and V and J calls were adopted from that table, with D and trimming inferred from the DNA. Of about 81,000 clones in the sample, approximately 90% are singletons; the top ten hold 9.5% to 15%.

The chain joins TRBV4-2 to TRBJ1-1, with TRBD1 matching over 7 bases. The source material was peripheral blood. This receptor was obtained from a man in his 70s with active or convalescent COVID-19. Written as DNA, the CDR3 is TGTGCCAGCAGCCAAGGTCAGGGGGATGCTGAAGCTTTCTTT. Protein: CASSQGQGDAEAFF.